The sequence of this TCR beta chain was determined in a study of shared clonotypes between healthy human individuals. The authors' processing: As immunoSEQ supplied junction-only sequences (without quality scores), filtering differed. Assay used: immunoSEQ multiplex PCR; TCRdb lists only in-frame clones, some missing. The D gene and trimming were derived from the DNA, and the V and J assignments and clone size from that table. The table records approximately 2.5 million clones, roughly nine tenths of them present only once. V gave up 5 bases and J gave up 4 bases, with 20 bases separating them. The germline V gene encodes CDR1 MGHDK and CDR2 SYGVNS. The CDR3 extends over 16 amino acids.

This clonotype was obtained from a man between 18 and 29 years old in good health. The J gene is TRBJ1-1, the V gene TRBV25-1; D call uncertain. Sequenced sample: naive CD4+ T cells sorted from blood. As for subset: CD45RA+ positively selected. CDR3 sequence: CASSKTSGVERTEAFF. The CDR3 coding sequence is TGTGCCAGCAGTAAGACGTCGGGTGTTGAGCGCACTGAAGCTTTCTTT.